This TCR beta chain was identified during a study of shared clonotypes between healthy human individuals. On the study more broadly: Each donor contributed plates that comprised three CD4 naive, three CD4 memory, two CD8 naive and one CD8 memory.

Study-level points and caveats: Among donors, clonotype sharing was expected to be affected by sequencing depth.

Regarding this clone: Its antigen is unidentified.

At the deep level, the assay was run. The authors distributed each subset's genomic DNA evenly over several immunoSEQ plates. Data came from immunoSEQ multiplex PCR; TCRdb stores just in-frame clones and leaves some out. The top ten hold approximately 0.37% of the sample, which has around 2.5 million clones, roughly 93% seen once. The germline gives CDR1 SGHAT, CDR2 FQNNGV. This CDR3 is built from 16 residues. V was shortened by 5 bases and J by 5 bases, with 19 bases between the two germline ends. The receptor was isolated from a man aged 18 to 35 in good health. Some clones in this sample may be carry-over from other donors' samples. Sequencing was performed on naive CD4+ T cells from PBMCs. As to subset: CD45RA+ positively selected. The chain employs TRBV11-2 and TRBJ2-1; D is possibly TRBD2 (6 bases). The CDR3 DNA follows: TGTGCCAGCAGCCCCCGGGGGTGGGGGATGGACAATGAGCAGTTCTTC. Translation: CASSPRGWGMDNEQFF.